Listed below are T cell receptor beta chains from one sample, sequenced in a study of T-cell reconstitution after alpha-beta-depleted transplantation in children. TCRdb re-derived calls from the PCR reads in MiXCR, one entry per CDR3 protein. The table has nearly 400,000 distinct CDR3 sequences, about a fifth seen once. Sequenced material: PBMCs from the stem cell graft donor, taken from the stem cell graft. Receptors originate from a human donor who donated a stem cell graft to a child with acute myeloid leukemia. CDR3s include the opening cysteine and the closing phenylalanine or tryptophan. Each record gives: clone size, J gene, D gene, V gene, CDR3 protein, CDR3 DNA. D genes are given only for firm matches. Size tells how often a clone was seen (once, few, many) or the class of an expanded clone, and some rows leave it out.

>many|TRBJ2-3|.|TRBV7-2
CASSSGGTSTDTQYF
TGTGCCAGCAGCTCCGGAGGGACTAGCACAGATACGCAGTATTTT
>many|TRBJ1-1|TRBD1|TRBV5-1
CASSVTGATEAFF
TGCGCCAGCAGCGTCACAGGGGCCACTGAAGCTTTCTTT
>.|TRBJ2-2|TRBD2|TRBV29-1
CSVFLAGGDTGELFF
TGCAGCGTCTTTTTAGCGGGAGGTGATACCGGGGAGCTGTTTTTT
>.|TRBJ2-1|.|TRBV7-2
CASGTPAYNEQFF
TGTGCCAGCGGGACTCCCGCCTACAATGAGCAGTTCTTC
>few|TRBJ2-1|TRBD2|TRBV7-8
CASSPISGRAGDEQFF
TGTGCCAGCAGCCCGATTAGCGGGAGGGCCGGGGATGAGCAGTTCTTC
>few|TRBJ1-1|.|TRBV27
CASSFQGTGAEAFF
TGTGCCAGCAGTTTTCAGGGTACGGGAGCTGAAGCTTTCTTT
>.|TRBJ2-7|.|TRBV10-3
CAISPWGASATYEQYF
TGTGCCATCAGTCCGTGGGGGGCTAGCGCGACCTACGAGCAGTACTTC
>few|TRBJ2-7|.|TRBV28
CASSRTGSGFSSYEQYF
TGTGCCAGCAGCCGAACGGGGTCTGGGTTTAGCTCCTACGAGCAGTACTTC
>.|TRBJ1-5|.|TRBV12-3/TRBV12-4
CASSFIGPNQPQHF
TGTGCCAGCAGTTTCATAGGACCCAATCAGCCCCAGCATTTT
>few|TRBJ1-2|.|TRBV29-1
CSVETDSPNYGYTF
TGCAGCGTTGAAACAGACAGCCCTAACTATGGCTACACCTTC
>.|TRBJ2-1|TRBD2|TRBV13
CASSATSGIYNEQFF
TGTGCCAGCAGCGCTACTAGCGGGATCTACAATGAGCAGTTCTTC
>.|TRBJ2-3|.|TRBV28
CASSQIERAADTQYF
TGTGCCAGCAGTCAAATTGAGCGGGCCGCAGATACGCAGTATTTT
>many|TRBJ2-1|.|TRBV29-1
CSVSGPISYNEQFF
TGCAGCGTATCGGGACCGATCTCCTACAATGAGCAGTTCTTC
>.|TRBJ2-1|TRBD2|TRBV6-1
CASNLAGSFDEQFF
TGTGCCAGCAATCTAGCGGGATCCTTTGATGAGCAGTTCTTC
>.|TRBJ2-7|.|TRBV6-1
CASRGFGLLPHEQYF
TGTGCCAGCAGGGGGTTTGGCCTCCTGCCCCACGAGCAGTACTTC
>many|TRBJ1-5|.|TRBV20-1
CSAIPGGRANQPQHF
TGCAGTGCTATTCCAGGTGGCAGGGCGAATCAGCCCCAGCATTTT
>few|TRBJ2-5|TRBD2|TRBV20-1
CSARAAGGTETQYF
TGCAGTGCTAGGGCAGCGGGAGGAACGGAGACCCAGTACTTC
>.|TRBJ2-3|.|TRBV9
CASSGFSGSSTDTQYF
TGTGCCAGCAGCGGTTTTAGCGGTTCTAGCACAGATACGCAGTATTTT